Presented here are 3 T cell receptor beta chains from one specimen sequenced in a study of Graves' ophthalmopathy and Graves' hyperthyroidism. CDR3 regions of TCR beta were amplified from RNA transcripts. The authors performed first-round RT-PCR with HTBI primers and then a second-round multiplex PCR. TCRdb reprocessed the multiplex PCR reads via MiXCR and lists one record per CDR3 protein. The repertoire holds roughly 700,000 distinct CDR3 sequences, with roughly two fifths as singletons. The sequencing input was peripheral blood. The receptors shown here come from an adult man with Graves' ophthalmopathy.

This clonotype has only a few counts. This chain links TRBV12-3 or TRBV12-4 with TRBJ2-7; D is possibly TRBD1 or TRBD2 (7 bases each). The CDR3 sequence is 15 residues long. V was trimmed by 1 base and J by 4 bases, leaving 14 bases between them. The CDR3 here is CASSLGQGGGYEQYF. The CDR3 DNA sequence: TGTGCCAGCAGTTTAGGACAGGGAGGGGGATACGAGCAGTACTTC.

As for this clonotype: At one end the junction does not follow the germline gene, possibly because of a read error. The chain combines TRBV7-2 with TRBJ2-5, with 11 positions matching TRBD1. CDR1 is SGHTA, CDR2 FQGNSA, per germline. This CDR3 has 17 residues. In nucleotides, the CDR3 is TGCGCCAGCAGCCAAGAAGGGACAGGGGGGACCACCGGGACCCAGTACTTC. It translates to CASSQEGTGGTTGTQYF.

Ten or more counts support this clonotype. The chain has TRBV7-3 and TRBJ1-5, with D possibly being TRBD1 (6 bases). The CDR3 is 16 residues long. The V gene lost 2 bases and the J gene lost 6 bases, with 17 bases spanning the gap. Germline V lookup: CDR1 SGHTA, CDR2 FQGTGA. CDR3 protein: CASSLEAEGVAQPQHF. CDR3 sequence (DNA): TGTGCCAGCAGCTTAGAGGCAGAGGGGGTGGCTCAGCCCCAGCATTTT.